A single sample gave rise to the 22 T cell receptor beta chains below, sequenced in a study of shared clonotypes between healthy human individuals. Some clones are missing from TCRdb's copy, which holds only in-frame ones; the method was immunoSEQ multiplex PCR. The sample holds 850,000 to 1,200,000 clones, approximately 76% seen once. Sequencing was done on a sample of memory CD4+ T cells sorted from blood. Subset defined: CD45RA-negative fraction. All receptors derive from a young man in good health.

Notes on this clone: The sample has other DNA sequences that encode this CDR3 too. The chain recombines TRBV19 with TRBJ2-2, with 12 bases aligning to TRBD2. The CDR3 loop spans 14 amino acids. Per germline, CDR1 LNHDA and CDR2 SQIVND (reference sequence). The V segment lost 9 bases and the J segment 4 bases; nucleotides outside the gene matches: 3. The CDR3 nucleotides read TGTGCCAGCTCGGGACTAGCGGGCACCGGGGAGCTGTTTTTT. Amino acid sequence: CASSGLAGTGELFF.

The CDR3 spells CATSRSPRTGQHGYTF. The CDR3 nucleotides read TGTGCCACCAGCAGATCCCCCCGGACAGGACAGCATGGCTACACCTTC. This sequence joins TRBV15 and TRBJ1-2; 7 nucleotides match TRBD1. Germline CDR1 LNHNV, CDR2 YYDKDF (reference sequence). The CDR3 covers 16 residues. Trimming took 2 bases from V and 6 from J; bases not matched to a gene: 12.

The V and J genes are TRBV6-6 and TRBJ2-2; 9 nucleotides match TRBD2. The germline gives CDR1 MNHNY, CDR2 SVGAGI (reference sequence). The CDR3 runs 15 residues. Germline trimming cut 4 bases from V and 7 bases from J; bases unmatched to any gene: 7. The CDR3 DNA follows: TGTGCCAGCAGTTCCGAGCGGGGGGCATACGGGGAGCTGTTTTTT. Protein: CASSSERGAYGELFF.

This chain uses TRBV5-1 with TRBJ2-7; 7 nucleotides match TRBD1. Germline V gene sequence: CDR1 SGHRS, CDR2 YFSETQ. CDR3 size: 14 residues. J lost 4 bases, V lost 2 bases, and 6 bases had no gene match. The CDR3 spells CASSFVGGGYEQYF. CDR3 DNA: TGCGCCAGCAGCTTTGTAGGGGGCGGTTACGAGCAGTACTTC.

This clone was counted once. The CDR3 DNA reads as TGCGCCAGCAGCTTGCGCCAGGGTAATGAGCAGTTCTTC. It translates to CASSLRQGNEQFF. The chain has TRBV5-1 and TRBJ2-1, with TRBD1 as a possible D gene (5 bases). Trimming cost V 1 base and J 7 bases, with 9 bases left between them. The germline V gene has CDR1 SGHRS and CDR2 YFSETQ. The CDR3 is 13 amino acids.

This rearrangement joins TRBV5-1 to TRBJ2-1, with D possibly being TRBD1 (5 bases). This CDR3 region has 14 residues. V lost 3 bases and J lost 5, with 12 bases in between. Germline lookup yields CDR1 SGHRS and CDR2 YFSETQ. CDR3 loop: CASSWGQADNEQFF. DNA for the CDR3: TGCGCCAGCAGCTGGGGCCAAGCTGACAATGAGCAGTTCTTC.

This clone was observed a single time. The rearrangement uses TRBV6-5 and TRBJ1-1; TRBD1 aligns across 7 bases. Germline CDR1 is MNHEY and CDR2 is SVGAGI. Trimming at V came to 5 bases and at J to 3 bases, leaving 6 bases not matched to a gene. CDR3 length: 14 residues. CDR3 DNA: TGTGCCAGCAGTCCGGGACAGTTCTACACTGAAGCTTTCTTT. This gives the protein CASSPGQFYTEAFF.

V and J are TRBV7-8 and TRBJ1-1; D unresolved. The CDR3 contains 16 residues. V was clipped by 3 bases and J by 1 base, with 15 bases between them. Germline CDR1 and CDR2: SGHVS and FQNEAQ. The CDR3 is CASSFINPGSNTEAFF. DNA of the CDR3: TGTGCCAGCAGCTTCATCAACCCGGGGTCGAACACTGAAGCTTTCTTT.

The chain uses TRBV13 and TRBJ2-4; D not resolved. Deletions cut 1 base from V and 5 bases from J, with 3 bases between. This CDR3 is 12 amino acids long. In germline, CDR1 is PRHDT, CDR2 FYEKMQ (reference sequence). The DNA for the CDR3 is TGTGCCAGCAGCTTAGAGCAAAACATTCAGTACTTC. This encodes CASSLEQNIQYF.

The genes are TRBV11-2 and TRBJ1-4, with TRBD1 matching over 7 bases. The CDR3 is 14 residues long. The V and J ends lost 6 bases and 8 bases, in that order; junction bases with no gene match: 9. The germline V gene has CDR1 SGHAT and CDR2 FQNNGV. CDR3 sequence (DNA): TGTGCCAGCAGTTTCAGGGGGTTCCAGGAAAAACTGTTTTTT. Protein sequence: CASSFRGFQEKLFF.

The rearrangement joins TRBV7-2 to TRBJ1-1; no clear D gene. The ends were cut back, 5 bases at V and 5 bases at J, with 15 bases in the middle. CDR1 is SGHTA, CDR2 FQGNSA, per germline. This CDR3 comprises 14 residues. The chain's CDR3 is CASSPPAVLTEAFF. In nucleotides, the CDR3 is TGTGCCAGCAGCCCCCCGGCCGTTTTGACTGAAGCTTTCTTT.

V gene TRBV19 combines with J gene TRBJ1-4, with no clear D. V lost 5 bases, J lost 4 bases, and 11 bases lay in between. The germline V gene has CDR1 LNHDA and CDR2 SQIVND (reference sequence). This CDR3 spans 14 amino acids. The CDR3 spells CASSPRASNEKLFF. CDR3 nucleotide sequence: TGTGCCAGTAGTCCACGGGCTAGTAATGAAAAACTGTTTTTT.

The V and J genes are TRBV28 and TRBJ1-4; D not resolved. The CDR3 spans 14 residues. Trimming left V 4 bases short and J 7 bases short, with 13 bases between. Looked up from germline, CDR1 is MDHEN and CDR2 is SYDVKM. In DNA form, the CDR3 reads TGTGCCAGCAGTTCCCCTACAGCAGGTGAAAAACTGTTTTTT. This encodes CASSSPTAGEKLFF.

The CDR3 bases are TGTGCCAGCACGAGGGAGGGCCCGCAGTACTTC. This gives the protein CASTREGPQYF. The rearrangement uses TRBV2 and TRBJ2-7; 7 nucleotides agree with TRBD2. This CDR3 has 11 residues. J gave up 9 bases and V 7 bases, and 6 bases lay outside the gene matches. Germline CDR1 SNHLY, CDR2 FYNNEI.

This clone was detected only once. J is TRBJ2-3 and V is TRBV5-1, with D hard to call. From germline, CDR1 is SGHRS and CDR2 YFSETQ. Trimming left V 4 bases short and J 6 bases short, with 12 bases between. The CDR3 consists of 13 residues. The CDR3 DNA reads TGCGCCAGCAGCATCCAACCTCGGGATACGCAGTATTTT. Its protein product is CASSIQPRDTQYF.

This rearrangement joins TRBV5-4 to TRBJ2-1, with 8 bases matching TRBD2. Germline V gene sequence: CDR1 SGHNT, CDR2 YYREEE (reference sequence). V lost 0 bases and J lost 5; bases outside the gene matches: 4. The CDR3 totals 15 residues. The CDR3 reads CASSLDGGRNNEQFF. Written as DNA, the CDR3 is TGTGCCAGCAGCTTGGACGGCGGGAGGAACAATGAGCAGTTCTTC. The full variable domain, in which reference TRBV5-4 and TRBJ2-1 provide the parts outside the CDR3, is ETGVTQSPTHLIKTRGQQVTLRCSSQSGHNTVSWYQQALGQGPQFIFQYYREEENGRGNFPPRFSGLQFPNYSSELNVNALELDDSALYLCASSLDGGRNNEQFFGPGTRLTVL.

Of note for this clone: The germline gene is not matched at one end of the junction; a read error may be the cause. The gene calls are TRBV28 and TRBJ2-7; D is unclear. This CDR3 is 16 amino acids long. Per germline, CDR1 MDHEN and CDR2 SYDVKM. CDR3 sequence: CASSPPSTPSPAERYF. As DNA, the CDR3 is TGTGCCAGCAGTCCCCCCTCCACACCTAGTCCAGCAGAGCGGTACTTC.

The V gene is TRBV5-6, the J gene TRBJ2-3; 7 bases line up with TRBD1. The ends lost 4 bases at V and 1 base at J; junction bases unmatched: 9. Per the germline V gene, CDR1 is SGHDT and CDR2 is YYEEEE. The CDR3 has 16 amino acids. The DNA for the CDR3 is TGTGCCAGCAGCCTAACCCATGACAGGGGCACAGATACGCAGTATTTT. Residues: CASSLTHDRGTDTQYF.

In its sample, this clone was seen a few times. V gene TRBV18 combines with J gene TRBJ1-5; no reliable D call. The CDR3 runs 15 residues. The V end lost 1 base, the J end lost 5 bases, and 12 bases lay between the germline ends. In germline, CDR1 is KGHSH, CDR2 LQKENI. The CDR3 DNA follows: TGTGCCAGCTCACCACGGGGTTCGACCGATCAGCCCCAGCATTTT. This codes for CASSPRGSTDQPQHF. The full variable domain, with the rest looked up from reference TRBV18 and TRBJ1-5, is NAGVMQNPRHLVRRRGQEARLRCSPMKGHSHVYWYRQLPEEGLKFMVYLQKENIIDESGMPKERFSAEFPKEGPSILRIQQVVRGDSAAYFCASSPRGSTDQPQHFGDGTRLSIL.

CDR3 coding DNA: TGTGCCACCCAACGGGGGGTCTCCTACAATGAGCAGTTCTTC. Its protein is CATQRGVSYNEQFF. The chain couples TRBV28 to TRBJ2-1; the match to TRBD2 covers 7 bases. The germline gives CDR1 MDHEN, CDR2 SYDVKM. There are 14 residues in the CDR3. J was trimmed by 0 bases and V by 10 bases; bases with no gene match: 6.

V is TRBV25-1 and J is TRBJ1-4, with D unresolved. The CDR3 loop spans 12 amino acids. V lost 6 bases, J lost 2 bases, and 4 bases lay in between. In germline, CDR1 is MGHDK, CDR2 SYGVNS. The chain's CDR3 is CASRGTNEKLFF. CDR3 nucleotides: TGTGCCAGCAGGGGGACTAATGAAAAACTGTTTTTT.

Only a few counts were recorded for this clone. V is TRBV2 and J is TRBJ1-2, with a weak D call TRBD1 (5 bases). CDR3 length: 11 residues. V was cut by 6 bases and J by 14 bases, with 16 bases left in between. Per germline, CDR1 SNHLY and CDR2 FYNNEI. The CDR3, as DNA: TGTGCCAGCAGGGATGGGCCGGACACAACCTTC. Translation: CASRDGPDTTF. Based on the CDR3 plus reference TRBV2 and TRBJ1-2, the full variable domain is EPEVTQTPSHQVTQMGQEVILRCVPISNHLYFYWYRQILGQKVEFLVSFYNNEISEKSEIFDDQFSVERPDGSNFTLKIRSTKLEDSAMYFCASRDGPDTTFGSGTRLTVV.